This record covers a single TCR beta chain. Antigen unknown. This CDR3 is 13 amino acids long. Germline CDR1 and CDR2: SGDLS and YYNGEE. With 4 bases clipped from V and 13 bases from J, the junction kept 9 bases outside the gene matches. Use of 60 Vbeta and 13 Jbeta primers characterized the PCR. Method: immunoSEQ multiplex PCR; TCRdb's copy keeps in-frame clones and lacks some. The sample includes 150,000 to 200,000 clones, over 75% of them seen just once. The data originate from a study of cytomegalovirus exposure and HLA in healthy donors. Study-level findings and limits: In a later analysis, V- and J-gene trimming of beta chains associated with a DCLRE1C missense variant, replicated independently.

Sequenced material: PBMCs. The receptor comes from a man aged 50-59 years in good health and CMV-seropositive. This chain joins TRBV9 and TRBJ1-2; 11 bases agree with TRBD1. The CDR3 loop reads CASSIEPGQGVTF. The DNA for the CDR3 is TGTGCCAGCAGCATCGAACCGGGACAGGGGGTCACCTTC.